This T cell receptor beta chain originates from a study of T-cell reconstitution after alpha-beta-depleted transplantation in children. This sample's TCRbeta library carried unique molecular identifier barcodes. TCRdb reprocessed the PCR reads via MiXCR and lists one record per CDR3 protein. The sample consists of 250,000 or so distinct CDR3 sequences, roughly a quarter of them appearing once. The specimen was PBMCs, mostly from graft donor cells, collected 360 days after TCRalphabeta/CD19-depleted stem cell transplant. This receptor was taken from a female patient aged 2-10 years who had a stem cell transplant for congenital amegakaryocytic thrombocytopenia, so the T cells may come from the graft donor.

This chain's CDR3 is CASGKTGGPSGEQYF. DNA of the CDR3: TGTGCCAGCGGAAAGACAGGGGGTCCGTCCGGCGAGCAGTACTTC. The chain combines TRBV12-3 or TRBV12-4 with TRBJ2-7; TRBD1 agrees at 9 bases. V gave up 8 bases and J gave up 6 bases; unmatched junction bases: 14. The CDR3 contains 15 residues.